Shown below are 8 T cell receptor beta chains from a single sample sequenced in a study of T cells after yellow fever vaccination. TCRdb used MiXCR to reprocess the 5' RACE reads, holding one entry per CDR3 protein. The sample holds about 350,000 distinct CDR3 sequences, around 8.1% seen once. Sequences were derived from PBMCs, sampled approximately 47 days after the first yellow fever vaccination. The receptors derive from a man aged 18-30 years who received the YFV17D yellow fever vaccine.

V gene TRBV9 combines with J gene TRBJ2-3, with D hard to call. Germline V lookup: CDR1 SGDLS, CDR2 YYNGEE. This CDR3 has 16 residues. V gave up 0 bases and J gave up 3 bases, with 14 bases separating them. The CDR3 DNA is TGTGCCAGCAGCGTAGGGCCAGAGTGGGCGACAGATACGCAGTATTTT. This gives the protein CASSVGPEWATDTQYF.

This clonotype was seen a few times. The CDR3 DNA follows: TGTGCCAGCAGCTTATGGTCGGCGGGGGGGCCGGCAGATACGCAGTATTTT. Protein product: CASSLWSAGGPADTQYF. This sequence joins TRBV7-2 and TRBJ2-3; 9 bases are shared with TRBD2. The CDR3 contains 17 residues. The trim removed 2 bases at V and 4 bases at J, leaving 10 bases unmatched. From germline, CDR1 is SGHTA and CDR2 FQGNSA.

This clonotype was counted only a few times. V gene TRBV11-2 combines with J gene TRBJ2-2, with a weak D call TRBD2 (5 bases). The ends were cut back, 5 bases at V and 6 bases at J, with 13 bases in the middle. The CDR3 is made up of 14 amino acids. Germline values: CDR1 SGHAT, CDR2 FQNNGV. In nucleotides, the CDR3 is TGTGCCAGCAGCGCCAAACTAGGCGCCGGGGAGCTGTTTTTT. Residues: CASSAKLGAGELFF.

This clonotype was recorded a few times. The rearrangement joins TRBV7-9 to TRBJ1-1; maybe TRBD1 (5 bases). The V gene lost 2 bases and the J gene lost 4 bases, with 14 bases spanning the gap. CDR3 length: 15 residues. From germline, CDR1 is SEHNR and CDR2 FQNEAQ (reference sequence). CDR3 loop: CASSLIVGGGTEAFF. The CDR3 DNA reads as TGTGCCAGCAGCTTAATCGTTGGTGGGGGCACTGAAGCTTTCTTT.

The CDR3 spells CASSVYDSGNTIYF. CDR3 nucleotide sequence: TGTGCCAGCAGCGTATACGACTCTGGAAACACCATATATTTT. The chain has TRBV9 and TRBJ1-3, with D unclear. V was trimmed by 1 base and J by 0 bases, leaving 5 bases between them. CDR1 and CDR2 (germline): SGDLS, YYNGEE. The CDR3 has 14 amino acids.

This clonotype came up a few times. The chain recombines TRBV5-1 with TRBJ2-3; D uncertain. V was shortened by 6 bases and J by 0 bases, with 14 bases between the two germline ends. Germline V lookup: CDR1 SGHRS, CDR2 YFSETQ. The CDR3 spans 15 residues. The chain's CDR3 is CASKLRPASTDTQYF. In DNA, the CDR3 is TGCGCCAGCAAGCTTAGGCCGGCTAGCACAGATACGCAGTATTTT.

This clonotype was counted only a few times. V and J are TRBV20-1 and TRBJ1-4, with unresolved D. The germline V gene has CDR1 DFQATT and CDR2 SNEGSKA (reference sequence). CDR3 size: 12 residues. Trimming cost V 7 bases and J 4 bases, with 10 bases left between them. CDR3 in amino acids: CSVDLGNEKLFF. The CDR3 DNA reads TGCAGTGTGGATTTGGGTAATGAAAAACTGTTTTTT.

This clonotype was seen a handful of times. The chain recombines TRBV7-6 with TRBJ1-5; D remains unclear. The CDR3 is made up of 13 amino acids. Germline V CDR1 and CDR2: SGHVS, FNYEAQ. V shed 5 bases and J shed 7 bases, with 12 bases lying between them. CDR3 DNA sequence: TGTGCCAGCAGCCCCGACCCGAGGCAGCCCCAGCATTTT. It codes for CASSPDPRQPQHF.